This entry lists 21 T cell receptor beta chains sequenced from one sample in a study of blood T cell repertoires in COVID-19. Libraries were prepared by immunoSEQ multiplex PCR; TCRdb keeps only in-frame clonotypes and omits some of them. The table includes 250,000 to 300,000 clones, about nine tenths detected once. The sample consisted of peripheral blood. The source of these receptors is a woman in her forties or fifties who had recovered from COVID-19.

This sequence joins TRBV27 and TRBJ1-1; TRBD1 might be the D (5 bases). Trimming took off 3 bases at V and 5 bases at J, with 13 bases between the two ends. This CDR3 has 14 residues. Germline V CDR1 and CDR2: MNHEY, SMNVEV (reference sequence). CDR3 sequence: CASSFSGARTEAFF. The DNA of the CDR3 is TGTGCCAGCAGTTTCAGTGGGGCGAGAACTGAAGCTTTCTTT.

The chain couples TRBV7-2 to TRBJ2-4, with 16 bases identical to TRBD2. Germline CDR1 is SGHTA and CDR2 is FQGNSA. V gave up 5 bases and J gave up 14 bases; unmatched junction bases: 9. CDR3 size: 15 residues. For the CDR3, the DNA is TGTGCCAGCAGCGGGACCGGGACTAGCGGGGGGGCCAAGTACTTC. Residues: CASSGTGTSGGAKYF.

The V and J genes are TRBV15 and TRBJ1-2; no firm D call. From germline, CDR1 is LNHNV and CDR2 YYDKDF (reference sequence). V gave up 3 bases and J gave up 1 base, with 3 bases separating them. The CDR3 consists of 12 residues. CDR3 DNA sequence: TGTGCCACCAGCAGGAGTAACTATGGCTACACCTTC. Amino acid sequence: CATSRSNYGYTF.

The chain couples TRBV5-1 to TRBJ2-5, with D maybe TRBD2 (7 bases). Trimming took 0 bases from V and 5 from J, leaving 17 bases between them. Germline values: CDR1 SGHRS, CDR2 YFSETQ. The CDR3 has 16 residues. This CDR3 reads CASSLGWGGERETQYF. The CDR3 nucleotides read TGCGCCAGCAGCTTGGGCTGGGGGGGCGAACGTGAGACCCAGTACTTC.

This chain links TRBV3-1 (or the pseudogene TRBV3-2) with TRBJ1-1, with D uncertain. With 0 bases removed from V and 6 bases from J, the gap between germline ends came to 5 bases. Germline loops: CDR1 LGHDT, CDR2 YNNKEL (reference sequence). The CDR3 totals 12 residues. The CDR3 DNA is TGTGCCAGCAGCCAAGAAACGGCTGAAGCTTTCTTT. The encoded protein is CASSQETAEAFF.

V gene TRBV6-4 combines with J gene TRBJ1-1, with D hard to call. V lost 4 bases to trimming and J lost 3 bases, with 9 bases between them. Germline loops: CDR1 MRHNA, CDR2 SNTAGT. This CDR3 contains 13 residues. CDR3 sequence reads: CASSAGSHTEAFF. The CDR3 region has the DNA TGTGCCAGCAGTGCTGGGAGCCACACTGAAGCTTTCTTT.

The V gene is TRBV6-4, the J gene TRBJ2-1; D remains ambiguous. Trimming removed 6 bases from V and 0 bases from J, with 12 bases in between. This CDR3 spans 15 amino acids. Germline V CDR1 and CDR2: MRHNA, SNTAGT. The CDR3 nucleotides read TGTGCCAGCAGCCCAAGTTGGAGCTCCTACAATGAGCAGTTCTTC. Translated, it gives CASSPSWSSYNEQFF.

This chain joins TRBV24-1 and TRBJ2-2; 7 bases are shared with TRBD1. Germline V gives CDR1 KGHDR, CDR2 SFDVKD. CDR3 length: 16 amino acids. Trimming removed 3 bases from V and 5 bases from J; junction bases left unmatched: 8. The CDR3: CATSDGRQGQTGELFF. CDR3 in DNA: TGTGCCACCAGTGATGGTCGACAGGGTCAAACCGGGGAGCTGTTTTTT.

The chain joins TRBV6-2 or TRBV6-3 to TRBJ2-3; D is uncertain. Trimming took 5 bases from V and 6 from J, leaving 9 bases between them. Germline CDR1 and CDR2: MNHEY and SVGEGT. The CDR3 covers 12 residues. Written as DNA, the CDR3 is TGTGCCAGCAGTACCTATTCCGATACGCAGTATTTT. Its translation is CASSTYSDTQYF.

The V call is TRBV23-1, the J call TRBJ2-6, with 9 bases lining up with TRBD1. TRBV23-1 is an ORF, and what it does is uncertain. The CDR3 sequence is 17 residues long. With 5 bases clipped from V and 0 bases from J, the junction kept 5 bases outside the gene matches. The CDR3 nucleotides are TGCGCCAGCAGTTCCGGGACAGGGAGCTCTGGGGCCAACGTCCTGACTTTC. Amino acid sequence: CASSSGTGSSGANVLTF.

The V gene is TRBV18, the J gene TRBJ1-4; D call uncertain. Trimming removed 2 bases from V and 0 bases from J, with 4 bases in between. The CDR3 contains 14 residues. Germline loops: CDR1 KGHSH, CDR2 LQKENI. The CDR3 nucleotides are TGTGCCAGCTCACCAAGCGCAACTAATGAAAAACTGTTTTTT. This codes for CASSPSATNEKLFF.

The CDR3 reads CASRSTAADQPQHF. CDR3 DNA sequence: TGTGCCAGTAGGAGTACGGCGGCGGATCAGCCCCAGCATTTT. The chain joins TRBV19 to TRBJ1-5; D gene ambiguous. Germline assignment: CDR1 LNHDA and CDR2 SQIVND (reference sequence). The CDR3 loop spans 14 amino acids. Trimming removed 6 bases from V and 5 bases from J, with 14 bases in between.

On this clone: A junction boundary mismatches the germline segment, possibly from a read error. The chain couples TRBV7-2 to TRBJ1-1; D call uncertain. CDR1 is SGHTA, CDR2 FQGNSA, per germline. The CDR3 totals 13 residues. This CDR3 is CASSLDGGTEVFF. CDR3 sequence (DNA): TGTGCCAGCAGCTTGGACGGAGGAACTGAAGTTTTCTTT.

The rearrangement joins TRBV2 to TRBJ2-7; the match to TRBD2 covers 14 bases. J was trimmed by 5 bases and V by 8 bases; bases with no gene match: 11. This CDR3 comprises 16 residues. Per germline, CDR1 SNHLY and CDR2 FYNNEI. The chain's CDR3 is CASRETPGLAGDEQYF. The CDR3 DNA is TGTGCCAGCCGCGAGACCCCGGGACTAGCGGGAGACGAGCAGTACTTC.

In this sample, this clone turned up many times. The rearrangement uses TRBV28 and TRBJ1-1; tentatively, D is TRBD1 (5 bases). V gave up 4 bases and J gave up 6 bases, with 21 bases separating them. Looked up from germline, CDR1 is MDHEN and CDR2 is SYDVKM. The CDR3 runs 16 residues. The CDR3 region has the DNA TGTGCCAGCAGTTCCCCCGGCAGGGCCCAAGGGCCTGAAGCTTTCTTT. Translated, it gives CASSSPGRAQGPEAFF. Complete variable domain (other parts from reference TRBV28 and TRBJ1-1): DVKVTQSSRYLVKRTGEKVFLECVQDMDHENMFWYRQDPGLGLRLIYFSYDVKMKEKGDIPEGYSVSREKKERFSLILESASTNQTSMYLCASSSPGRAQGPEAFFGQGTRLTVV.

The chain has TRBV5-1 and TRBJ1-4, with D tentatively TRBD1 (5 bases). The CDR3 runs to 13 residues. CDR1 is SGHRS and CDR2 is YFSETQ in the germline V gene. Trimming removed 4 bases from V and 8 bases from J, with 12 bases in between. This CDR3 reads CASSGGVEEKLFF. CDR3 in DNA: TGCGCCAGCAGCGGGGGGGTCGAGGAAAAACTGTTTTTT.

The chain couples TRBV9 to TRBJ2-7, with TRBD2 matching 7 bases. Looked up from germline, CDR1 is SGDLS and CDR2 is YYNGEE. The J segment lost 3 bases and the V segment lost 0 bases, leaving 6 bases of the junction unmatched. This CDR3 is 15 amino acids long. The CDR3 sequence: CASSVEAGTGYEQYF. The CDR3 nucleotides are TGTGCCAGCAGCGTAGAAGCGGGAACGGGCTACGAGCAGTACTTC.

Notes on this clone: The junction departs from the called germline gene at one end, perhaps through a read error. The rearrangement uses TRBV5-8 and TRBJ2-7; 11 bases are shared with TRBD1. The length of the CDR3 is 13 residues. CDR1 and CDR2 (germline): SGHTS, YDEGEE. In DNA form, the CDR3 reads TGTGCCAGCAGCACTAGGACAGGGGGCAGTCACCTCTTC. This encodes CASSTRTGGSHLF. The full variable domain, its missing parts supplied by reference TRBV5-8 and TRBJ2-7, is EAGVTQSPTHLIKTRGQQATLRCSPISGHTSVYWYQQALGLGLQFLLWYDEGEERNRGNFPPRFSGRQFPNYSSELNVNALELEDSALYLCASSTRTGGSHLFGPGTRLTVT.

The chain uses TRBV5-6 and TRBJ1-2; 9 bases agree with TRBD1. V shed 4 bases, J shed 2 bases, and the junction held 3 bases outside the gene matches. The germline CDR1 and CDR2 sequences are SGHDT and YYEEEE. The CDR3 extends over 14 amino acids. As DNA, the CDR3 is TGTGCCAGCAGCCCGGGACAGGGAAACTATGGCTACACCTTC. Protein sequence: CASSPGQGNYGYTF. The full variable domain, with the rest looked up from reference TRBV5-6 and TRBJ1-2, is DAGVTQSPTHLIKTRGQQVTLRCSPKSGHDTVSWYQQALGQGPQFIFQYYEEEERQRGNFPDRFSGHQFPNYSSELNVNALLLGDSALYLCASSPGQGNYGYTFGSGTRLTVV.

A few counts support this clone. The J gene is TRBJ2-1, the V gene TRBV5-1; 13 nucleotides match TRBD2. CDR1 is SGHRS and CDR2 is YFSETQ in the germline V gene. V shed 4 bases, J shed 8 bases, and the junction held 6 bases outside the gene matches. The CDR3 consists of 15 residues. The CDR3 bases are TGCGCCAGCAGCGCCGGACTAGCGGGAGTTCATGAGCAGTTCTTC. The encoded protein is CASSAGLAGVHEQFF.

This rearrangement joins TRBV19 to TRBJ2-7; a possible D gene is TRBD2 (7 bases). V lost 1 base, J lost 3 bases, and 19 bases lay in between. This CDR3 comprises 17 residues. Germline CDR1 reads LNHDA; CDR2 reads SQIVND (reference sequence). CDR3 nucleotide sequence: TGTGCCAGTAGTATAGGGGGACGGGGGGCACAGTTCTACGAGCAGTACTTC. Encoded protein: CASSIGGRGAQFYEQYF.